The T cell receptor beta chain under discussion was sequenced for a study of blood T cell repertoires in COVID-19. As for the study in general: Researchers got acute and convalescent COVID-19 samples from the United States, Italy and Spain.

Per the authors' pipeline: Reference gene primer amplification gave nucleated cell count estimates. The repertoire was sequenced with immunoSEQ multiplex PCR; TCRdb's copy has only in-frame clones and lacks some. D and trimming were read from the DNA, whereas the V and J calls and clone size are those reported in that table. The sample shows about 86,000 clones, over 70% of them seen only once. With 0 bases clipped from V and 9 bases from J, the junction kept 12 bases outside the gene matches. Germline loops: CDR1 MRHNA, CDR2 SNTAGT. The CDR3 spans 18 residues. The chain joins TRBV6-4 to TRBJ2-1; 12 bases are shared with TRBD2. The sequenced material came from peripheral blood. The receptor comes from a human donor in a cohort sampled during active COVID-19. The CDR3 nucleotides are TGTGCCAGCAGTGACTCGATTTTAGGACTAGCGGGACGGGGTGAGCAGTTCTTC. Its translation: CASSDSILGLAGRGEQFF.